This is a list of T cell receptor beta chains from one sample in a study of OX40 agonist ivuxolimab in advanced cancers. The assay was immunoSEQ multiplex PCR, and TCRdb's table has in-frame clones only and misses some. The sample yields about 30,000 clones, almost 85% seen once. This specimen was CD4+ or CD8+ T cells sorted from blood, taken in a trial of the OX40 agonist ivuxolimab. These receptors came from an adult with an advanced solid tumor such as melanoma, head and neck, liver or kidney cancer. CDR3s include the opening cysteine and the closing phenylalanine or tryptophan. Fields, in order: D gene, V gene, J gene, clone size, CDR3 protein, CDR3 DNA. The D gene is left open where the match is weak. Some rows have no size entry. The others give once, few or many, or a class for an expanded clone.

D: TRBD1; V: TRBV30; J: TRBJ1-2; size: once; CDR3: CAWSPGTGVGYTF; DNA: TGTGCCTGGAGTCCCGGGACAGGGGTTGGCTACACCTTC
D: .; V: TRBV30; J: TRBJ1-2; size: .; CDR3: CAWSPLGYGYTF; DNA: TGTGCCTGGAGCCCCCTAGGGTATGGCTACACCTTC
D: TRBD2; V: TRBV7-8; J: TRBJ2-7; size: .; CDR3: CASSPGGAGGSYEQYF; DNA: TGTGCCAGCAGCCCGGGGGGAGCGGGAGGGTCCTACGAGCAGTACTTC
D: .; V: TRBV15; J: TRBJ2-2; size: .; CDR3: CATSRGPNTGELFF; DNA: TGTGCCACCAGCAGAGGACCTAACACCGGGGAGCTGTTTTTT
D: .; V: TRBV5-6; J: TRBJ2-5; size: .; CDR3: CASSLGQETQYF; DNA: TGTGCCAGCAGCTTGGGTCAAGAGACCCAGTACTTC
D: .; V: TRBV9; J: TRBJ1-1; size: .; CDR3: CASSEDGFGEAFF; DNA: TGTGCCAGCAGCGAGGACGGGTTCGGTGAAGCTTTCTTT
D: TRBD2; V: TRBV27; J: TRBJ2-3; size: .; CDR3: CASSPRLAGPGADTQYF; DNA: TGTGCCAGCAGTCCCCGACTAGCGGGTCCGGGCGCCGATACGCAGTATTTT
D: .; V: TRBV20-1; J: TRBJ2-4; size: .; CDR3: CSAREVTVQYF; DNA: TGCAGTGCTAGAGAGGTCACCGTTCAGTACTTC
D: .; V: TRBV28; J: TRBJ2-5; size: .; CDR3: CASSLGRPGSGETQYF; DNA: TGTGCCAGCAGCCTCGGCAGGCCAGGTTCTGGAGAGACCCAGTACTTC
D: .; V: TRBV9; J: TRBJ2-1; size: once; CDR3: CASSPSDFAYNEQFF; DNA: TGTGCCAGCAGCCCCTCGGACTTCGCCTACAATGAGCAGTTCTTC
D: .; V: TRBV5-1; J: TRBJ2-3; size: .; CDR3: CASSLVGETADTQYF; DNA: TGCGCCAGCAGCTTGGTTGGGGAAACGGCAGATACGCAGTATTTT
D: TRBD1; V: TRBV7-9; J: TRBJ2-7; size: .; CDR3: CASSTPGQGRDEQYF; DNA: TGTGCCAGCAGCACGCCGGGACAGGGACGGGACGAGCAGTACTTC
D: .; V: TRBV2; J: TRBJ1-2; size: few; CDR3: CASLGANYGYTF; DNA: TGTGCCAGCTTGGGGGCTAACTATGGCTACACCTTC
D: TRBD2; V: TRBV5-1; J: TRBJ2-7; size: .; CDR3: CASSPGLAGGHYEQYF; DNA: TGCGCCAGCAGCCCGGGACTAGCGGGAGGCCACTACGAGCAGTACTTC
D: TRBD2; V: TRBV6-4; J: TRBJ2-2; size: medium-sized; CDR3: CASSETSDTGELFF; DNA: TGTGCCAGCAGTGAGACTAGCGACACCGGGGAGCTGTTTTTT
D: .; V: TRBV27; J: TRBJ2-7; size: .; CDR3: CASSLPSLEQYF; DNA: TGTGCCAGCAGTTTACCTTCATTAGAGCAGTACTTC
D: .; V: TRBV4-2; J: TRBJ2-7; size: .; CDR3: CASSQGRIPDYEQYF; DNA: TGTGCCAGCAGCCAAGGTAGAATCCCCGACTACGAGCAGTACTTC
D: .; V: TRBV29-1; J: TRBJ2-5; size: .; CDR3: CSVEPRQETQYF; DNA: TGCAGCGTTGAACCCAGGCAAGAGACCCAGTACTTC
D: .; V: TRBV6-1; J: TRBJ2-1; size: .; CDR3: CASRAGLEQFF; DNA: TGTGCCAGCAGGGCAGGGCTTGAGCAGTTCTTC
D: .; V: TRBV6-5; J: TRBJ1-1; size: .; CDR3: CASSYSRAGNTEAFF; DNA: TGTGCCAGCAGTTACTCAAGAGCCGGCAACACTGAAGCTTTCTTT
D: .; V: TRBV7-8; J: TRBJ2-7; size: .; CDR3: CASSQMGSITFHEQYF; DNA: TGTGCCAGCAGTCAAATGGGGTCGATCACCTTCCACGAGCAGTACTTC
D: .; V: TRBV9; J: TRBJ2-3; size: medium-sized; CDR3: CASSETGTSTDTQYF; DNA: TGTGCCAGCAGCGAAACCGGGACTAGCACAGATACGCAGTATTTT
D: TRBD1; V: TRBV11-2; J: TRBJ1-2; size: .; CDR3: CASSSGTGGLWGYTF; DNA: TGTGCCAGCAGCTCGGGGACAGGGGGCCTGTGGGGCTACACCTTC
D: .; V: TRBV29-1; J: TRBJ1-2; size: .; CDR3: CSVEAGSNYGYTF; DNA: TGCAGCGTTGAGGCGGGGTCTAACTATGGCTACACCTTC
D: TRBD2; V: TRBV27; J: TRBJ2-1; size: .; CDR3: CASSFSGGAAYNEQFF; DNA: TGTGCCAGCAGTTTTAGCGGGGGGGCCGCCTACAATGAGCAGTTCTTC
D: .; V: TRBV29-1; J: TRBJ2-7; size: .; CDR3: CSVEGVEGEGYEQYF; DNA: TGCAGCGTTGAAGGGGTGGAGGGAGAGGGCTACGAGCAGTACTTC
D: TRBD2; V: TRBV5-4; J: TRBJ2-1; size: .; CDR3: CASSRLAERYNEQFF; DNA: TGTGCCAGCAGCCGACTAGCGGAGCGCTACAATGAGCAGTTCTTC
D: .; V: TRBV19; J: TRBJ1-1; size: .; CDR3: CASSIGTEAFF; DNA: TGTGCCAGTAGTATCGGCACTGAAGCTTTCTTT
D: TRBD2; V: TRBV5-1; J: TRBJ2-7; size: .; CDR3: CASSLVGSGTYEQYF; DNA: TGCGCCAGCAGCTTGGTGGGTAGCGGGACCTACGAGCAGTACTTC
D: TRBD2; V: TRBV5-4; J: TRBJ2-3; size: many; CDR3: CASSRETQDLAGGTDTQYF; DNA: TGTGCCAGCAGCCGAGAGACCCAAGACCTAGCGGGGGGCACAGATACGCAGTATTTT
D: TRBD2; V: TRBV9; J: TRBJ2-1; size: .; CDR3: CASSQRLAEVYNEQFF; DNA: TGTGCCAGCAGCCAAAGACTAGCGGAGGTCTACAATGAGCAGTTCTTC
D: .; V: TRBV6-6; J: TRBJ2-7; size: .; CDR3: CASSPNRGQEDEQYF; DNA: TGTGCCAGCAGTCCGAACCGGGGGCAAGAGGACGAGCAGTACTTC
D: .; V: TRBV7-3; J: TRBJ2-1; size: .; CDR3: CASSLRPTVDEQFF; DNA: TGTGCCAGCAGCTTAAGACCTACGGTCGATGAGCAGTTCTTC
D: TRBD2; V: TRBV5-6; J: TRBJ2-5; size: few; CDR3: CASRSGGWTQYF; DNA: TGTGCCAGCAGAAGCGGGGGATGGACCCAGTACTTC
D: .; V: TRBV7-2; J: TRBJ1-3; size: .; CDR3: CASSFWQGRNGNTIYF; DNA: TGTGCCAGCAGCTTTTGGCAAGGGAGGAATGGAAACACCATATATTTT
D: .; V: TRBV11-3; J: TRBJ2-7; size: once; CDR3: CASSLVLGSIRSYEQYF; DNA: TGTGCCAGCAGCTTAGTGTTGGGGTCGATTCGGTCCTACGAGCAGTACTTC
D: .; V: TRBV28; J: TRBJ2-1; size: .; CDR3: CASRPGLYNEQFF; DNA: TGTGCCAGCAGACCGGGACTGTACAATGAGCAGTTCTTC
D: TRBD2; V: TRBV28; J: TRBJ2-1; size: .; CDR3: CASRTSGGPEFF; DNA: TGTGCCAGCAGGACTAGCGGGGGGCCAGAGTTCTTC
D: TRBD2; V: TRBV7-6; J: TRBJ2-5; size: few; CDR3: CASSPRPAGGTETQYF; DNA: TGTGCCAGCAGCCCGCGTCCAGCGGGAGGTACGGAGACCCAGTACTTC
D: .; V: TRBV6-1; J: TRBJ1-1; size: .; CDR3: CASSGRFGMNTEAFF; DNA: TGTGCCAGCAGTGGACGTTTTGGCATGAACACTGAAGCTTTCTTT
D: TRBD1; V: TRBV7-9; J: TRBJ1-1; size: .; CDR3: CASSRQGLAEAFF; DNA: TGTGCCAGCAGCCGACAGGGGTTGGCTGAAGCTTTCTTT
D: .; V: TRBV9; J: TRBJ2-3; size: .; CDR3: CASSRISTDTQYF; DNA: TGTGCCAGCAGTAGGATTAGCACAGATACGCAGTATTTT
D: .; V: TRBV4-1; J: TRBJ1-2; size: .; CDR3: CASSQEPLGGNLGGYTF; DNA: TGCGCCAGCAGCCAAGAGCCCCTCGGGGGGAATTTAGGGGGCTACACCTTC
D: TRBD2; V: TRBV2; J: TRBJ2-3; size: .; CDR3: CASSHRLARDTDTQYF; DNA: TGTGCCAGCAGCCACCGACTAGCGAGGGACACAGATACGCAGTATTTT